This paragraph reports one TCR beta chain. Original methodology: Nucleated cell number was recorded as an estimate derived from reference gene primer amplification. Repertoires were generated with immunoSEQ multiplex PCR, while TCRdb's copy carries only in-frame clones and drops some. V and J calls and clone size are copied from that table; D and trimming were computed from the DNA. The sample includes some 60,000 clones, 85% to 90% seen only once; the top ten take 7.4%. The source of the sample is a study of blood T cell repertoires in COVID-19. The CDR3 totals 14 residues. Trimming removed 3 bases from V and 6 bases from J, with 14 bases in between. Per the germline V gene, CDR1 is SEHNR and CDR2 is FQNEAQ (reference sequence).

Source material: peripheral blood. The source is a human donor with active COVID-19. The donor label of this sample is uncertain. The V call is TRBV7-9, the J call TRBJ1-2, with a weak D call TRBD1 (6 bases). CDR3 bases: TGTGCCAGCAGCTTCCACGACAGGAACCATGGCTACACCTTC. Translated, it gives CASSFHDRNHGYTF.